What follows is one T cell receptor beta chain and its context. Its cognate antigen is unknown. The sample belongs to a study of T cell responses to AZD1222 COVID-19 vaccine. Regarding the study as a whole: Elevations in Spike-specific TCR breadth and depth followed administration of two AZD1222 doses. The number of AZD1222 recipients seropositive at baseline was only six. Donors were chiefly white British, with a greater number of females, and clonal diversity was perhaps underestimated. The reported proportion of spike-specific TCRs targeting unmutated variant regions was nearly half.

This CDR3 is 15 amino acids long. Per the germline V gene, CDR1 is KGHSH and CDR2 is LQKENI. V shed 3 bases and J 4 bases; nucleotides not matched to a gene: 3. Libraries were prepared by immunoSEQ multiplex PCR; TCRdb keeps only in-frame clonotypes and omits some of them. This table holds 100,000 to 150,000 clones, 80% to 90% found once. The chain combines TRBV18 with TRBJ2-2; 9 positions match TRBD1. This receptor was identified in an adult in good health. Sequenced material: peripheral blood, taken on day 0 of AZD1222 vaccination. The CDR3 reads CASSPGQGTTGELFF. CDR3 bases: TGTGCCAGCTCACCGGGACAGGGCACCACCGGGGAGCTGTTTTTT.